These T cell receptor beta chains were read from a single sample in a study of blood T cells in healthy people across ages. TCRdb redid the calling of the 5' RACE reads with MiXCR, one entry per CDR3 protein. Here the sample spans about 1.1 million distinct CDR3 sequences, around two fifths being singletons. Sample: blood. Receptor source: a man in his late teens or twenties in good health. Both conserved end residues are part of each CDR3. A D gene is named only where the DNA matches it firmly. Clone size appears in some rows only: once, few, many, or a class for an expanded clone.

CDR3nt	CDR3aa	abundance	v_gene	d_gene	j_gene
TGCAGTGCTAGGGGACTAGCGGGGGTCCGATTGAATGAGCAGTTCTTC	CSARGLAGVRLNEQFF	.	TRBV20-1	TRBD2	TRBJ2-1
TGCGCCAGCAGCTCTCGGACAGGTACCCAAGAGACCCAGTACTTC	CASSSRTGTQETQYF	once	TRBV5-1	TRBD1	TRBJ2-5
TGTGCCAGCAGCCAAGGCCAGACAGGGGGATTGGTCTATGGCTACACCTTC	CASSQGQTGGLVYGYTF	.	TRBV3-1	TRBD1	TRBJ1-2
TGCGCCAGCAGCCAAGATCCCTCCTCGACAGGGATAGGGACCTACGAGCAGTACTTC	CASSQDPSSTGIGTYEQYF	.	TRBV4-1	TRBD1	TRBJ2-7
TGTGCCAGCAGCGTTTACCGGGACAGGGGCACAGATACGCAGTATTTT	CASSVYRDRGTDTQYF	few	TRBV9	TRBD1	TRBJ2-3
TGTGCCAGCTCACCAGAGGGGGTTCAGACTAATGGCTACACCTTC	CASSPEGVQTNGYTF	few	TRBV18	.	TRBJ1-2
TGTGCCAGCAGTTTTTCGGGGCTTGGGAATTCACCCCTCCACTTT	CASSFSGLGNSPLHF	few	TRBV12-3/TRBV12-4	.	TRBJ1-6
TGTGCCAGCAGCCAACGAGGTTCCCAAGGCGATAATGAGCAGTACTTC	CASSQRGSQGDNEQYF	.	TRBV4-2	.	TRBJ2-7
TGTGCCAGCACCTACTGGGGGGGGTTCTACAATGAGCAGTTCTTC	CASTYWGGFYNEQFF	.	TRBV6-2/TRBV6-3	TRBD2	TRBJ2-1
TGCGCCAGCAGCTTGTTTCCAGGGGAGGTCACTGAAGCTTTCTTT	CASSLFPGEVTEAFF	.	TRBV5-1	.	TRBJ1-1
TGCGCCAGCAGCCAAGGGGCAGGGGGCAACTATGGCTACACCTTC	CASSQGAGGNYGYTF	many	TRBV4-3	TRBD1	TRBJ1-2
TGCAGCGTTCGGGACAGGGTCCACGAGCAGTACTTC	CSVRDRVHEQYF	few	TRBV29-1	TRBD1	TRBJ2-7
TGCGCCAGCAGCTTGAGGAGTTCAGACGCCCTTGGAGGCTACACCTTC	CASSLRSSDALGGYTF	few	TRBV5-1	.	TRBJ1-2
TGTGCCAGCAGCCAAGACGGGACTAATGAAAAACTGTTTTTT	CASSQDGTNEKLFF	.	TRBV3-1	.	TRBJ1-4
TGTGCCAGCAGCTCCGAAAGGACTAGCGGCTACAATGAGCAGTTCTTC	CASSSERTSGYNEQFF	few	TRBV7-9	TRBD2	TRBJ2-1
TGCAGTGCTAGCGTGGGTAACGGGATGTACACTGAAGCTTTCTTT	CSASVGNGMYTEAFF	few	TRBV20-1	.	TRBJ1-1
TGCGCCAGCAGCCCCGTGGATTTTATGTATGGCTACACCTTC	CASSPVDFMYGYTF	.	TRBV4-3	.	TRBJ1-2
TGTGCCAGCAGCTTAGCGGGAGGAATCGACAATGAGCAGTTCTTC	CASSLAGGIDNEQFF	.	TRBV7-8	.	TRBJ2-1
TGCGCCAGCAGCTTGTTTCCGGGGGCACCCAGCAATGAGCAGTTCTTC	CASSLFPGAPSNEQFF	.	TRBV5-1	.	TRBJ2-1
TGTGCCAGCAGCTTAGGGAGGGGGAGGGACACCGGGGAGCTGTTTTTT	CASSLGRGRDTGELFF	once	TRBV11-2	.	TRBJ2-2
TGCAGTGCTGGGGCCGGGACAAATTATGGCTACACCTTC	CSAGAGTNYGYTF	few	TRBV20-1	.	TRBJ1-2
TGCAGTACTAGCTCCTCTAGGGACTTCACAGATACGCAGTATTTT	CSTSSSRDFTDTQYF	once	TRBV20-1	.	TRBJ2-3
TGTGCCAGCAGCTTAAGGGACCCCTTAGGGGAGCAGTACTTC	CASSLRDPLGEQYF	.	TRBV5-6	.	TRBJ2-5
TGTGCCGGCAGTGAAGTGGGGGATGCCCTATATGGCTACACCTTC	CAGSEVGDALYGYTF	.	TRBV6-1	.	TRBJ1-2
TGTGCCAGCAGTGAACGGGGTAGATCTGAGCAGTTCTTC	CASSERGRSEQFF	few	TRBV6-1	.	TRBJ2-1
TGTGCCAGCACCCCGCGTGGGGGAGGGGATCCGATGAACACTGAAGCTTTCTTT	CASTPRGGGDPMNTEAFF	few	TRBV12-3/TRBV12-4	.	TRBJ1-1
TGCAGTGCTCAACCAGACAGCGATGAGCAGTACTTC	CSAQPDSDEQYF	.	TRBV20-1	.	TRBJ2-7
TGTGCCACCAGCAGAGACCCGGGACAGAACACTGAAGCTTTCTTT	CATSRDPGQNTEAFF	.	TRBV15	.	TRBJ1-1
TGTGCCAGCAGTGAGACCGACAGTATCGGTGAGCAGTTCTTC	CASSETDSIGEQFF	.	TRBV6-1	.	TRBJ2-1
TGTGCCAGCAGTGAATATGTAGGACAGAGAACCTACGAGCAGTACTTC	CASSEYVGQRTYEQYF	.	TRBV2	.	TRBJ2-7
TGCAGTGCTAGAGAGACCGGGAAGAACACTGAAGCTTTCTTT	CSARETGKNTEAFF	few	TRBV20-1	.	TRBJ1-1
TGTGCCAGCAGCTTAACTCCTAGAGGGACAGACTATGGCTACACCTTC	CASSLTPRGTDYGYTF	few	TRBV7-2	TRBD1	TRBJ1-2
TGTGCCAGCAGCACCTGGACAGGGGGGAATGGCTACACCTTC	CASSTWTGGNGYTF	.	TRBV5-5	TRBD1	TRBJ1-2
TGTGCCAGCAGTTTAGCGGTAAGATCCTACAATGAGCAGTTCTTC	CASSLAVRSYNEQFF	.	TRBV2	.	TRBJ2-1
TGCGCCAGCAGCCACAGGCAGGGGGAAAAACTGTTTTTT	CASSHRQGEKLFF	few	TRBV4-3	.	TRBJ1-4
TGTGCCAGCAGCCAAGTTCCGACTAGCGGGATCACCGATGAGCAGTACTTC	CASSQVPTSGITDEQYF	.	TRBV4-2	TRBD2	TRBJ2-5
TGTGCCAGCTCACCACCGCCCTCCGCAGCAACTAATGAAAAACTGTTTTTT	CASSPPPSAATNEKLFF	.	TRBV18	.	TRBJ1-4
TGTGCCAGCAGCTTAGCGGTCGACAGGGGCAGTGAAAAACTGTTTTTT	CASSLAVDRGSEKLFF	.	TRBV7-2	TRBD1	TRBJ1-4
TGTGCCAGCAGCTTGGGTACTAGCGGCGGGAAGAATACGCAGTATTTT	CASSLGTSGGKNTQYF	few	TRBV7-3	TRBD2	TRBJ2-3
TGTGCCAGCAGCTACACCACCAGGGCAGGCGAAAAACTGTTTTTT	CASSYTTRAGEKLFF	.	TRBV7-2	.	TRBJ1-4
TGTGCCATCAGTGAGGATGCGGGTTGGGCTGAAGCTTTCTTT	CAISEDAGWAEAFF	.	TRBV10-3	.	TRBJ1-1
TGTGCCAGCCGCTGGAGTGCCGGGGGCAATCAGCCCCAGCATTTT	CASRWSAGGNQPQHF	few	TRBV12-3/TRBV12-4	.	TRBJ1-5
TGTGCCAGCAGAGCCCCCCGGGACAACTCTGGCTACACCTTC	CASRAPRDNSGYTF	few	TRBV7-2	.	TRBJ1-2
TGCAGTGCTAGCACCGGGACAGCGGACTTAGCTAACTATGGCTACACCTTC	CSASTGTADLANYGYTF	.	TRBV20-1	TRBD1	TRBJ1-2
TGCAGCGTTAGTAGCGGGGGTCTTAACACCGGGGAGCTGTTTTTT	CSVSSGGLNTGELFF	few	TRBV29-1	TRBD2	TRBJ2-2
TGTGCCAGCAGCGAGAGACAGGGGTACACCGGGGAGCTGTTTTTT	CASSERQGYTGELFF	.	TRBV9	TRBD1	TRBJ2-2
TGCAGTGCTAAAGAGGGGGGAGCCCTACGGGGCTACACCTTC	CSAKEGGALRGYTF	.	TRBV20-1	.	TRBJ1-2
TGTGCCAGCCGCTCCCCGGTGGCTCGGAATGAGCAGTACTTC	CASRSPVARNEQYF	.	TRBV6-5	.	TRBJ2-5
TGTGCCAGCAGTGGAGGGCCGGAGGGCGAAGCTTTCTTT	CASSGGPEGEAFF	.	TRBV2	.	TRBJ1-1
TGTGCCAGCAGTTTGGCAGATTACACAGATACGCAGTATTTT	CASSLADYTDTQYF	few	TRBV12-3/TRBV12-4	.	TRBJ2-3
TGCAGTGCGGTGCGGCCTATTAGCACAGATACGCAGTATTTT	CSAVRPISTDTQYF	few	TRBV20-1	.	TRBJ2-3
TGTGCCATCCGCTTCGAGGTGTGGAATTCACCCCCCCACTTT	CAIRFEVWNSPPHF	.	TRBV10-3	.	TRBJ1-6
TGCGCCAGCAGTGGCTTGGCCGGGAGTTTTGAGCAGTTCTTC	CASSGLAGSFEQFF	.	TRBV4-3	.	TRBJ2-1